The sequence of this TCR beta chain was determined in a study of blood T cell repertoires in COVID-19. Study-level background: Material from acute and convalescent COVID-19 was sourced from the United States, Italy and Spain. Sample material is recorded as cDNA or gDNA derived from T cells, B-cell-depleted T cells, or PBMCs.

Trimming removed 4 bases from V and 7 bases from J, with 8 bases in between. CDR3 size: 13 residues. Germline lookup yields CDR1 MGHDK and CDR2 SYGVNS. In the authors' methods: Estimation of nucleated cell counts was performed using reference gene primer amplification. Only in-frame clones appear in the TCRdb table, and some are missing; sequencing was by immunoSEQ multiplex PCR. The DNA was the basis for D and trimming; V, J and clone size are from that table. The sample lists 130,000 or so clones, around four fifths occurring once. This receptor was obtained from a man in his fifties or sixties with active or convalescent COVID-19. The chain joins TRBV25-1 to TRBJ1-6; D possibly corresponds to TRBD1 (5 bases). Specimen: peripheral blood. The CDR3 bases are TGTGCCAGCAGTGTCCACAGGAATTCACCCCTCCACTTT. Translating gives CASSVHRNSPLHF.